The 8 T cell receptor beta chains listed next were all sequenced from one sample in a study of vaccination effects on CD4 cells after COVID-19 (dated 2022 in TCRdb). In the ViraFEST assay, PBMC were stimulated with viral peptide pools, and TCR sequencing was then used to find antigen-specific CD4+ T cell clonotypes based on their expansion. After around 11 days of culture, CD4+ T cells were isolated with the EasySep CD4+ T cell isolation kit. None of the healthy vaccine recipients had a prior SARS-CoV-2 infection, which was confirmed by nucleocapsid antibody tests that came back negative both before and after vaccination. The library was made by the immunoSEQ multiplex PCR assay. In its TCRdb copy, this immuneACCESS table keeps in-frame sequences only and misses some clones. Where compared with another copy, unresolved V genes explain less than half of these, and the others have no known cause. The sample records approximately 40,000 clones, 55% to 75% of which are singletons. In total, the top ten clones hold around 21% of the sample.

What these receptors recognize is not known. The source was CD4+ T cells from PBMCs cultured with SARS-CoV-2 spike peptides, collected before COVID-19 vaccination. The label giving this sample's cell subset or site can be read as: SARS-CoV-2 spike overlapping peptide pool stimulation. Receptors were obtained from a human donor who received a COVID-19 vaccine.

The chain couples TRBV7-2 to TRBJ2-7, with 9 bases lining up with TRBD1. This CDR3 comprises 16 residues. The trim removed 0 bases at V and 1 base at J, leaving 4 bases unmatched. The germline V gene encodes CDR1 SGHTA and CDR2 FQGNSA. The CDR3 here is CASSLARGQGSYEQYF. The CDR3 nucleotides read TGTGCCAGCAGCTTAGCTAGGGGACAGGGTTCCTACGAGCAGTACTTC.

The J gene is TRBJ2-7, the V gene TRBV2; 8 nucleotides align to TRBD2. Germline V gene lookup returns CDR1 SNHLY and CDR2 FYNNEI. The V segment lost 7 bases and the J segment 4 bases; nucleotides outside the gene matches: 6. The CDR3 spans 13 residues. CDR3 nucleotides: TGTGCCAGCAAGGCGGGAGGAGGGTACGAGCAGTACTTC. The encoded protein is CASKAGGGYEQYF.

The CDR3 here is CATSRYGTPLNEQFF. The CDR3 coding sequence is TGTGCCACCAGCCGCTACGGGACCCCGCTCAATGAGCAGTTCTTC. V usage is TRBV15 and J usage is TRBJ2-1; D assignment may be TRBD1 or TRBD2 (5 bases each). Germline CDR1 LNHNV, CDR2 YYDKDF (reference sequence). The CDR3 has 15 amino acids. V dropped 5 bases and J dropped 6 bases, with 17 bases sitting between them.

J is TRBJ1-1 and V is TRBV7-2; D call uncertain. The V end lost 2 bases, the J end lost 2 bases, and 12 bases lay between the germline ends. Germline lookup yields CDR1 SGHTA and CDR2 FQGNSA. The CDR3 is 15 amino acids. The CDR3 loop is CASSLLGGRNTEAFF. The CDR3 DNA is TGTGCCAGCAGCTTATTGGGTGGGAGAAACACTGAAGCTTTCTTT.

The rearrangement uses TRBV4-3 and TRBJ1-6; D not certain. Germline CDR1 LGHNA, CDR2 YSLEER. V was trimmed by 1 base and J by 0 bases, leaving 10 bases between them. The CDR3 is made up of 17 amino acids. CDR3 loop: CASSQAEASSYNSPLHF. The CDR3 region has the DNA TGCGCCAGCAGCCAAGCTGAGGCTAGCTCCTATAATTCACCCCTCCACTTT.

This clone was seen a few times. V usage is TRBV15 and J usage is TRBJ2-7; possibly TRBD1 for D (8 bases). Germline V CDR1 and CDR2: LNHNV, YYDKDF (reference sequence). This CDR3 has 14 residues. V was clipped by 5 bases and J by 3 bases, with 14 bases between them. CDR3 nucleotides: TGTGCCACCAGCCGGACAGGGAGGGTCTACGAGCAGTACTTC. Its protein is CATSRTGRVYEQYF.

The V call is TRBV19, the J call TRBJ2-5, with 10 nucleotides matching TRBD2. The CDR3 has 17 residues. Germline V gene sequence: CDR1 LNHDA, CDR2 SQIVND (reference sequence). With 6 bases clipped from V and 4 bases from J, the junction kept 14 bases outside the gene matches. This chain's CDR3 is CASSYTASGGVLETQYF. CDR3 nucleotides: TGTGCCAGTAGCTACACTGCTAGCGGGGGTGTCTTAGAGACCCAGTACTTC.

This clone was seen once. V gene TRBV6-1 combines with J gene TRBJ2-5; 7 bases match TRBD1. J gave up 5 bases and V 0 bases, and 3 bases lay outside the gene matches. Looked up from germline, CDR1 is MNHNS and CDR2 is SASEGT. The CDR3 loop spans 14 amino acids. The CDR3 loop reads CASSEATGRETQYF. CDR3 nucleotides: TGTGCCAGCAGTGAAGCGACAGGGCGGGAGACCCAGTACTTC.